The sequence of this T cell receptor beta chain was determined in a study of blood T cell repertoires in COVID-19. Study at large: COVID-19 samples, acute and convalescent, were from the United States, Italy and Spain. Sample material is recorded as cDNA or gDNA derived from T cells, B-cell-depleted T cells, or PBMCs.

Germline-derived CDR1 and CDR2 are SGHDN and FVKESK. CDR3 length equals 14 residues. Trimming left V 7 bases short and J 5 bases short, with 17 bases between. Original processing notes: Estimated nucleated cell counts came from reference gene primer amplification. TCRdb's table, derived via immunoSEQ multiplex PCR, lists solely in-frame clones and lacks some. V and J calls and clone size are copied from that table; D and trimming were computed from the DNA. Of approximately 390,000 clones in the sample, more than 75% were seen once. The sequenced sample consisted of peripheral blood. The rearrangement joins TRBV14 to TRBJ1-2; no clear D. This receptor was identified in a woman aged 55-75 years with COVID-19, enrolled during active disease. CDR3 coding DNA: TGTGCCAGCAACCTTGGGAGCGCCTTTTATGGCTACACCTTC. This gives the protein CASNLGSAFYGYTF.